Below, 3 T cell receptor beta chains from the same sample are listed, as sequenced in a study of shared clonotypes between healthy human individuals. Measured with immunoSEQ multiplex PCR; TCRdb has only the in-frame clones, and not every one. The sample holds over a million clones; approximately 80% are singletons and the top ten take 0.5% to 0.65%. Sequencing was performed on memory CD4+ T cells from PBMCs. Indicated subset: CD45RA-negative fraction. The receptor set was obtained from a man younger than 30 in good health. Some clones in this sample may be carry-over from other donors' samples.

Here the CDR3 reads CATSMGLAEYNEQFF. CDR3 in DNA: TGTGCCACCAGCATGGGACTAGCAGAGTACAATGAGCAGTTCTTC. V and J are TRBV15 and TRBJ2-1; 9 nucleotides agree with TRBD2. Germline lookup yields CDR1 LNHNV and CDR2 YYDKDF (reference sequence). The CDR3 contains 15 residues. V shed 4 bases, J shed 4 bases, and the junction held 5 bases outside the gene matches.

As DNA, the CDR3 is TGCGCCAGCAGCCAAGGCGGGGGGAGCGGGAGGTTCACCGGGGAGCTGTTTTTT. Translating gives CASSQGGGSGRFTGELFF. The chain couples TRBV4-1 to TRBJ2-2; TRBD2 agrees at 9 bases. Trimming cost V 1 base and J 4 bases; bases outside gene matches: 10. CDR1 and CDR2 from the germline V gene are MGHRA and YSYEKL. The CDR3 extends over 18 amino acids.

This rearrangement joins TRBV19 to TRBJ2-6; the D gene is possibly TRBD1 (5 bases). Germline CDR1 LNHDA, CDR2 SQIVND (reference sequence). The V end lost 6 bases, the J end lost 4 bases, and 13 bases lay between the germline ends. The CDR3 consists of 15 residues. The CDR3 reads CASRGDSLGANVLTF. The CDR3 nucleotides read TGTGCCAGTAGAGGGGATTCTCTGGGGGCCAACGTCCTGACTTTC.